This TCR beta chain derives from a study of Ad26.COV2.S vaccination and SARS-CoV-2 variants (dated by TCRdb to the early 2020s). Turning to the overall study: Donors in the vaccine arm were drawn from COV1001, a phase I-IIa trial of Ad26.COV2.S in healthy adults that was multicentre, randomized, double-blind and placebo-controlled. Trial participants were randomized into five groups of five, in which low-dose or high-dose Ad26.COV2.S was given once or twice, or placebo was given on both occasions. Ad26.COV2.S was administered intramuscularly at a dose of 5x10^10 or 1x10^11 viral particles, either as one shot or as two shots given 56 days apart. Sequencing of the TCRbeta repertoire served to evaluate the specificity and breadth of SARS-CoV-2-reactive T cell receptors following Ad26.COV2.S vaccination. Investigators remained blinded to trial group allocation during experiments and outcome assessment. The TCR-sequenced set comprised approximately 32 samples: around 20 Ad26.COV2.S vaccine recipients, 5 placebo recipients and 8 SARS-CoV-2 convalescent individuals.

Of note for this clone: The clone's antigen remains unknown. No base quality information exists; no much larger clone differs at one position.

The immunoSEQ Assay was used to sequence TCRbeta CDR3 regions. After extraction, genomic DNA underwent amplification by bias-controlled multiplex PCR, followed by high-throughput sequencing. In the paper's pipeline: To quantify the absolute abundance of each unique TCRbeta CDR3 region, sequences were collapsed and filtered. Usable DNA was measured by amplifying reference genes present in all nucleated cells, and TCRbeta template counts were normalized to that usable DNA to estimate T cell fraction. Repertoire TCRs were annotated as SARS-CoV-2-specific when V gene, CDR3 amino acid sequence and J gene were exactly matched to a known reactive TCR set. MIRA supplied the reference SARS-CoV-2 TCR set, which was filtered for enrichment in COVID-19-positive ImmuneCODE repertoires so that public or cross-reactive TCRs were removed. Using the MIRA antigens, annotated TCRs were further analysed by specific ORF or by position within an ORF. Depth was the summed frequency of annotated unique rearrangements, while breadth was defined as annotated unique rearrangements over total unique productive rearrangements. Two-sided Wilcoxon rank-sum tests were applied when comparing TCR breadth between groups. Not all clones reach the TCRdb copy of this immuneACCESS table, which keeps in-frame sequences only. Checked studies attribute under half of the gap to unresolved V genes and leave the rest unexplained. V and J calls and clone size are copied from that table; D and trimming were computed from the DNA. The sample table records 250,000 or so clones; about 83% of these occur just once. In total, the top ten clones hold nearly 3% of the sample.

The treatment or condition tag for this specimen amounts to: some 19 received Ad26.COV2.S at low or high dose, single or two shots; five or six received placebo; per-sample allocation not given. Repertoires of vaccine and placebo recipients were sequenced from samples taken on day 63 after the first injection. Between 29 July and 7 August 2020, Cohort 1b enrolled 25 adults aged 18-55 years at one site in Boston, USA. Ad26.COV2.S was a replication-incompetent adenovirus type 26 vector that expressed a prefusion-stabilized SARS-CoV-2 spike protein derived from the original Wuhan strain. Study-level results and caveats: After vaccination, spike-specific CD8+ and CD4+ T cell responses were reported to show substantial breadth. Ad26.COV2.S recipients had higher spike-specific TCR breadth than placebo recipients (P = 0.0014). The authors noted that the TCR breadth and depth analyses may have underestimated total T cell responses. Comparable non-spike TCR breadth was observed between vaccine and placebo recipients, consistent with only spike being contained in the vaccine. Comparing responses between vaccine doses or regimens was not something the study was powered to do.

The V end gives up 7 bases and the J end 6 bases, leaving 13 bases in the junction not matched to a gene. The CDR3 measures 16 amino acids from cysteine to phenylalanine. This entry keeps only the CDR3 DNA: 48 bases, framed from base 1. CDR1 KGHDR and CDR2 SFDVKD are derived from the germline V gene. Here the chain combines TRBV24-1 and TRBJ2-2; TRBD1 agrees with 7 junctional bases. The source was peripheral blood, collected in a trial of Ad26.COV2.S vaccine versus placebo. The sequence came from a person between 18 and 65 years old who received the Ad26.COV2.S COVID-19 vaccine or a placebo. The nucleotide sequence reads TGTGCCACCAGCCCCAACCGGGACAGCCTTCCCGGGGAGCTGTTTTTT. This codes for CATSPNRDSLPGELFF.